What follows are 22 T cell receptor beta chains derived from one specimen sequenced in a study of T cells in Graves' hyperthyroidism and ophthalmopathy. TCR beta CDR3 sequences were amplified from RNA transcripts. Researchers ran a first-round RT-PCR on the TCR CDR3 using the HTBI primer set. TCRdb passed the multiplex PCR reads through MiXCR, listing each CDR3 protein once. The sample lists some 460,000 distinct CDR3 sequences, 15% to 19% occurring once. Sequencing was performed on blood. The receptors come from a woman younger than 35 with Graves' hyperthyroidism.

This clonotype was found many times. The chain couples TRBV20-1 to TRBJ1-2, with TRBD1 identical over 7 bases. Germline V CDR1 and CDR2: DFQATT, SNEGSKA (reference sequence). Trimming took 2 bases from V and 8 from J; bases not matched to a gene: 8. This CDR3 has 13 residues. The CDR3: CSARYGRGGGYTF. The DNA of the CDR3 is TGCAGTGCTAGATATGGGAGAGGGGGCGGCTACACCTTC.

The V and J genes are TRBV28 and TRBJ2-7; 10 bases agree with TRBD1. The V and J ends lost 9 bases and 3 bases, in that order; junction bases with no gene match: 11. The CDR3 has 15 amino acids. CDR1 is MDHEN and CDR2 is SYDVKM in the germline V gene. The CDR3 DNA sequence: TGTGCCAGTGGCCGAAGGACAGGGGGGTTCTACGAGCAGTACTTC. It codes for CASGRRTGGFYEQYF.

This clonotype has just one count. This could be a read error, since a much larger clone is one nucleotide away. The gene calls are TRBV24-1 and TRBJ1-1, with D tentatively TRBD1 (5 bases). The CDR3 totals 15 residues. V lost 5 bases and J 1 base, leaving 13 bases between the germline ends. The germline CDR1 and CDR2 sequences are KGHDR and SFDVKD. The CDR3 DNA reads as TGTGCCACCAGTGGTCCACGGGGCGGGAACACTGAAGCTTTCTTT. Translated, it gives CATSGPRGGNTEAFF.

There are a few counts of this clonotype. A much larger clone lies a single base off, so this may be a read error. DNA of the CDR3: TGTGCCGGCAGTGAAGAGAACTATGGCTACACCTTC. Its protein is CAGSEENYGYTF. The chain joins TRBV2 to TRBJ1-2, with D uncertain. The germline gives CDR1 SNHLY, CDR2 FYNNEI. This CDR3 comprises 12 residues.

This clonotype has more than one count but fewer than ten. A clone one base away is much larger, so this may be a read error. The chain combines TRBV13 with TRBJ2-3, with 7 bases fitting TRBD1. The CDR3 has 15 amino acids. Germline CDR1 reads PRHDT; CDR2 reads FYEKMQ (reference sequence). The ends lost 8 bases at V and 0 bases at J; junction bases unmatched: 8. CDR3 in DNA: TGTGCCAGCGGCGGCCCCAGGGGGAGCACAGATACGCAGTATTTT. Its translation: CASGGPRGSTDTQYF.

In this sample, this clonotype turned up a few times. The CDR3 region is CSVFDRGGGQYF. CDR3 bases: TGCAGCGTTTTTGACCGCGGGGGGGGGCAGTACTTC. The chain employs TRBV29-1 and TRBJ2-7; 9 nucleotides agree with TRBD2. Unmatched junction bases numbered 8, after V lost 5 bases and J lost 9 bases. The germline V gene has CDR1 SQVTM and CDR2 ANQGSEA. This CDR3 comprises 12 residues.

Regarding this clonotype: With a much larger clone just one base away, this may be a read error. The CDR3 region is CSASSRDRGSDTQYF. The CDR3, as DNA: TGCAGTGCTAGTAGCCGGGACAGGGGATCAGATACGCAGTATTTT. The V gene is TRBV20-1, the J gene TRBJ2-3; TRBD1 aligns across 10 bases. Germline V gives CDR1 DFQATT, CDR2 SNEGSKA (reference sequence). J lost 4 bases, V lost 3 bases, and 7 bases had no gene match. The CDR3 is 15 residues long.

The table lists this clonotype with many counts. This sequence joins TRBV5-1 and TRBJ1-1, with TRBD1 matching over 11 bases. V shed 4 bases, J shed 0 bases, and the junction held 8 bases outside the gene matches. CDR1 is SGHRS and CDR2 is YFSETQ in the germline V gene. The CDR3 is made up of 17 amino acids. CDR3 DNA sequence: TGCGCCAGCAGCGTGGGACAGGGGGGAAGGCTGAACACTGAAGCTTTCTTT. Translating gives CASSVGQGGRLNTEAFF. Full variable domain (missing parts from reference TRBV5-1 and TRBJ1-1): KAGVTQTPRYLIKTRGQQVTLSCSPISGHRSVSWYQQTPGQGLQFLFEYFSETQRNKGNFPGRFSGRQFSNSRSEMNVSTLELGDSALYLCASSVGQGGRLNTEAFFGQGTRLTVV.

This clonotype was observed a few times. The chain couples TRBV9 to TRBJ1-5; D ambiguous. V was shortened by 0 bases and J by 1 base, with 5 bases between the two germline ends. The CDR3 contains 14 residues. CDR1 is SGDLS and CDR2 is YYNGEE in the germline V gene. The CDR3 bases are TGTGCCAGCAGCGTAGCGGAAAGCAATCAGCCCCAGCATTTT. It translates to CASSVAESNQPQHF.

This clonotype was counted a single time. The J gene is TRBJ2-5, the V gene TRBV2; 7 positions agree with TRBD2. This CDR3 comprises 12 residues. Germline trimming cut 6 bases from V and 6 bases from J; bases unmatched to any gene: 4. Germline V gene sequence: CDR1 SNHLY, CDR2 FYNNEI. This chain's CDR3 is CASSQTSQTQYF. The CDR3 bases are TGTGCCAGCAGCCAGACTAGCCAGACCCAGTACTTC.

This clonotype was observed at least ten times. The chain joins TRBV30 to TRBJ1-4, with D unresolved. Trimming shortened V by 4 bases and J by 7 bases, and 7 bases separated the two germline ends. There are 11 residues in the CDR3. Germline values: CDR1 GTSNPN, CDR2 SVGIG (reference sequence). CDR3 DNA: TGTGCCTGGACGATCAGTGAAAAACTGTTTTTT. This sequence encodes CAWTISEKLFF.

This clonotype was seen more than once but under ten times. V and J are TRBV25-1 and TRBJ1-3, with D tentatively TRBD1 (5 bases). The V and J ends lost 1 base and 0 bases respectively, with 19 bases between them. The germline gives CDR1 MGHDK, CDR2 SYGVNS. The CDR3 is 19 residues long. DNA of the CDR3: TGTGCCAGCAGTGAATTTGCGATGGAGGGACCGGACTCTGGAAACACCATATATTTT. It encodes CASSEFAMEGPDSGNTIYF.

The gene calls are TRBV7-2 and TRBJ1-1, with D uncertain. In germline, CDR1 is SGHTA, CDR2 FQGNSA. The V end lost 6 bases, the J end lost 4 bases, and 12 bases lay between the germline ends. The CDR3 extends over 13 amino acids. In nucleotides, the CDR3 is TGTGCCAGCAGTTGGACGAGGCCCACTGAAGCTTTCTTT. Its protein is CASSWTRPTEAFF. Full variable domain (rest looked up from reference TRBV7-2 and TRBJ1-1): GAGVSQSPSNKVTEKGKDVELRCDPISGHTALYWYRQSLGQGLEFLIYFQGNSAPDKSGLPSDRFSAERTGGSVSTLTIQRTQQEDSAVYLCASSWTRPTEAFFGQGTRLTVV.

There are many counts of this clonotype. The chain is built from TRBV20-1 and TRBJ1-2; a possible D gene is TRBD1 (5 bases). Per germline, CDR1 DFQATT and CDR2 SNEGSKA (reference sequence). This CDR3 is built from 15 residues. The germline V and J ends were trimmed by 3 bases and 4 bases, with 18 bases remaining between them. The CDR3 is CSARLTDGGSYGYTF. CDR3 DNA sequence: TGCAGTGCTAGGTTGACAGACGGCGGTAGCTATGGCTACACCTTC.

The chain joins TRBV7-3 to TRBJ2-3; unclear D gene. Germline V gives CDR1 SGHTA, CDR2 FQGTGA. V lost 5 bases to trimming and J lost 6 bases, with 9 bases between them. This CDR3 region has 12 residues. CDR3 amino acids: CASSTSMDTQYF. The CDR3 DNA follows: TGTGCCAGCAGCACCTCCATGGATACGCAGTATTTT.

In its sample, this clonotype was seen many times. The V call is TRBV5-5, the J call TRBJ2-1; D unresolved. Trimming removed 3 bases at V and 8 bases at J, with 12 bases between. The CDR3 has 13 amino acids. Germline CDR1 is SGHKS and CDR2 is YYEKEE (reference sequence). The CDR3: CASSSTIGDEQFF. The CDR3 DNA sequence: TGTGCCAGCAGCTCGACAATTGGGGATGAGCAGTTCTTC.

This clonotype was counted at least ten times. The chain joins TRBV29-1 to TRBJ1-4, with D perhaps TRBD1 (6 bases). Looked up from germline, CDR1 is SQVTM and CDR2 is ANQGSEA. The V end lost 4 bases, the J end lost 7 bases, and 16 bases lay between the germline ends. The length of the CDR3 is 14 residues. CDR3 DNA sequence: TGCAGCGTTGGATCGGGCGGGGGCGGTGAAAAACTGTTTTTT. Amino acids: CSVGSGGGGEKLFF.

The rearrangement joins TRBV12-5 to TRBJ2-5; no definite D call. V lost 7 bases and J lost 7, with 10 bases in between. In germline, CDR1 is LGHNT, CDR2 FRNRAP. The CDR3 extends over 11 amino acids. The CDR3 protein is CASASIGTQYF. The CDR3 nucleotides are TGTGCTAGTGCCTCGATCGGGACCCAGTACTTC. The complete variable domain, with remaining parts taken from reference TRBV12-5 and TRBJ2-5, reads DARVTQTPRHKVTEMGQEVTMRCQPILGHNTVFWYRQTMMQGLELLAYFRNRAPLDDSGMPKDRFSAEMPDATLATLKIQPSEPRDSAVYFCASASIGTQYFGPGTRLLVL.

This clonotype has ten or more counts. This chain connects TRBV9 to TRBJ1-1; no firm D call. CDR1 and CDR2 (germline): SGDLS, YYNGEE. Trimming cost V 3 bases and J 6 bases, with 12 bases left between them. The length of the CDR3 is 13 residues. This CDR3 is CASSAGDGSEAFF. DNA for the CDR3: TGTGCCAGCAGCGCGGGTGACGGGTCTGAAGCTTTCTTT.

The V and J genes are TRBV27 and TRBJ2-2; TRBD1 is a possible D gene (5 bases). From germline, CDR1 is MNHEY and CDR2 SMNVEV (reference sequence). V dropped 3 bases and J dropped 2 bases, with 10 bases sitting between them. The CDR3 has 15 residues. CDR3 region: CASSLNRINTGELFF. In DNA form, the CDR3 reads TGTGCCAGCAGTTTGAACAGGATTAACACCGGGGAGCTGTTTTTT.

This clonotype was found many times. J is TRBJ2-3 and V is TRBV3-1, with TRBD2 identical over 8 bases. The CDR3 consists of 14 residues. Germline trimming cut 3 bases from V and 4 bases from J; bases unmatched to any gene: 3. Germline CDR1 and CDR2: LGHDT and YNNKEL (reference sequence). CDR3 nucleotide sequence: TGTGCCAGCAGCCAGAGCGGGAGCTCAGATACGCAGTATTTT. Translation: CASSQSGSSDTQYF.

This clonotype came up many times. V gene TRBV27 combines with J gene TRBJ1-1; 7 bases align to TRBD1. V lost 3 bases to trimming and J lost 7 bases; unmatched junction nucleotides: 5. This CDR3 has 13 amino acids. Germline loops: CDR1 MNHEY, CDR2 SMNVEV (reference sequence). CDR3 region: CASSFPGQLEAFF. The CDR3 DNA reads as TGTGCCAGCAGTTTCCCGGGACAGCTTGAAGCTTTCTTT.